This T cell receptor (beta chain) was sequenced in a study of shared clonotypes between healthy human individuals (dated by TCRdb to 2018 to 2021). About the study as a whole: A couple of women and a few men aged 18 to 49 years were included in the cohort. Blood TCR repertoires of about 5 healthy adults were deeply sequenced to estimate repertoire size and the extent of clonotype sharing between individuals. Different laboratories and diverse techniques were used to prepare libraries and sequence TCR repertoires, to increase sequencing depth and limit assay-specific biases. Per donor, three plates each were used for CD4 naive and CD4 memory, two for CD8 naive, and one for CD8 memory. Leukapheresis yielded between about 0.9 and 9.5 billion PBMCs per donor. Here is what the overall study found, with its caveats: Roughly 5% of naive CD4, 3.5% of naive CD8, 2% to 2.5% of memory CD4, and around 0.42% of memory CD8 clonotypes were shared across several donors. Compared with non-shared clonotypes, clonotypes shared by all four sorted-subset donors had higher generation probabilities. The small number of donors limited the genetic and exposure-history diversity represented. Naive subsets generally had larger estimated clonotype richness than memory subsets did. Incomplete sequencing was indicated by rarefaction of sorted-subset datasets, despite the large sequencing depth. Sampling was restricted to blood, and TCR repertoires in tissue are likely to differ from TCR repertoires in blood. Pairwise subsampling led to the expectation that sequencing depth would affect the degree of clonotype sharing among donors.

The donors were healthy, HIV-negative adults who had no recently reported acute infections or vaccinations. Every donor was a Caucasian adult living in Nashville, Tennessee, USA. CD4+ T cells were enriched by magnetic negative selection, after which naive cells were positively selected on CD45RA and the negative fraction was taken as the memory subset. After blood collection by leukapheresis, PBMCs were isolated using Ficoll-Histopaque density gradient centrifugation and then cryopreserved in the vapor phase of liquid nitrogen. Purity and quantity of every magnetically sorted T cell population were checked by analytical flow cytometry. From each sorted fraction, genomic DNA was isolated and quantified by UV absorbance on a Nanodrop 2000c. Using the deep immunoSEQ assay, multiplex PCR amplified TCR CDR3 regions from genomic DNA. For each cell subset, the extracted genomic DNA was distributed evenly across all wells of several immunoSEQ 96-well plates, and each plate served as one replicate. For sorted subsets, each replicate PCR was loaded with about 0.2 ug genomic DNA, equivalent to approximately 27,000 T cell genomes. The purified libraries were quantified using a Qubit 3.0 fluorometer, sized with a Bioanalyzer 2100, and then quantified again using the KAPA Library Quantification kit. Each immunoSEQ 96-well plate was sequenced on its own single-read 150-cycle Illumina NextSeq 550 flow cell. The published analysis was carried out like this. Because the immunoSEQ output included only junctional sequences and no quality scores, the filtering could not be the same as the filtering used for full-length reads. Sequences were annotated with PyIR, a Python wrapper for IgBLAST v1.9, using IMGT germline references to assign V/J genes and CDR3. Reads were filtered out if the reads had weak V/J assignments (E-value above 1e-6), no CDR3, stop codons, out-of-frame junctions, or ambiguous translated residues. V3J clonotypes were defined as sequences sharing the same inferred V gene, J gene, and CDR3 amino acid sequence. To compute the percentage overlap between repertoires, the number of shared unique clonotypes was divided by the size of the smaller repertoire. Three approaches were used to assess repertoire richness: RTK rarefaction, the Chao1 estimator, and Recon v2.1 estimates of unobserved clonotypes. OLGA was used to compute generation probabilities for all TCRbeta clonotypes that the gDNA method yielded from a few donors. TCRdb mirrors the immuneACCESS table, restricted to in-frame sequences. Some clones are absent from its copies; in checked studies, under half trace to an unresolved V gene, and the reason for the others is unknown. Clone size and V and J calls were adopted from that table, with D and trimming inferred from the DNA. Within this sample are roughly 2 million clones, with approximately 94% of them counted one time only. The ten largest clones take up over 0.1% of the sample.

Turning to this clone: Which antigen it targets is not known. No base quality information exists; no much larger clone differs at one position.

This receptor was taken from a man between 18 and 35 years old in good health. The sequenced sample was naive CD4+ T cells sorted from blood. The cell subset or site label here, explained by the study, means: CD45RA+ positively selected.

The DNA sequence is TGTGCCAGCAGTCGAACAGGGGGCCCTGTCAACGGCTACACCTTC. Its translation is CASSRTGGPVNGYTF. The chain employs TRBV27 and TRBJ1-2; a stretch of 9 junction bases matches TRBD1. Relative to germline, V is missing 5 bases and J is missing 8 bases, with 12 bases of the junction outside any gene match. Its CDR3 holds 15 amino acids, cysteine through phenylalanine. Only the CDR3 DNA stays, 45 bases, in frame from base 1. CDR1 and CDR2 were assigned from the germline V gene (reference sequence) as MNHEY and SMNVEV.